The 20 T cell receptor beta chains in this list originate from one sample, sequenced in a study of blood T cell repertoires in COVID-19. The data were produced by immunoSEQ multiplex PCR, yet TCRdb's version contains in-frame clones alone and is incomplete. The table lists roughly 260,000 clones, roughly 85% of them singletons. Sequenced input: peripheral blood. The receptor set was obtained from a woman between 18 and 29 years old with acute or convalescent COVID-19.

The gene calls are TRBV6-5 and TRBJ1-3; D is unclear. Germline assignment: CDR1 MNHEY and CDR2 SVGAGI. V was clipped by 6 bases and J by 4 bases, with 7 bases between them. The CDR3 loop spans 12 amino acids. CDR3 nucleotide sequence: TGTGCCAGCAGCCCCCAAGGAAACACCATATATTTT. This gives the protein CASSPQGNTIYF.

This chain links TRBV2 with TRBJ2-7; TRBD2 matches 10 bases. In germline, CDR1 is SNHLY, CDR2 FYNNEI. The CDR3 covers 14 residues. V shed 4 bases, J shed 5 bases, and the junction held 5 bases outside the gene matches. This CDR3 is CASSVTGTSDEQYF. CDR3 sequence (DNA): TGTGCCAGCAGTGTCACAGGGACTAGCGACGAGCAGTACTTC. The full variable domain, rest sourced from reference TRBV2 and TRBJ2-7, is EPEVTQTPSHQVTQMGQEVILRCVPISNHLYFYWYRQILGQKVEFLVSFYNNEISEKSEIFDDQFSVERPDGSNFTLKIRSTKLEDSAMYFCASSVTGTSDEQYFGPGTRLTVT.

This clone was counted a few times. The V call is TRBV3-1 (or the pseudogene TRBV3-2), the J call TRBJ1-5; 11 nucleotides line up with TRBD1. The CDR3 runs to 19 residues. Germline V gene data show CDR1 as LGHDT and CDR2 as YNNKEL (reference sequence). J gave up 2 bases and V 0 bases, and 9 bases lay outside the gene matches. The CDR3 reads CASSQERTGGLEGNQPQHF. Here the CDR3 DNA reads TGTGCCAGCAGCCAAGAAAGGACAGGGGGCTTGGAGGGCAATCAGCCCCAGCATTTT.

This clone was counted only a few times. The CDR3 is CASSVTGYNEQFF. The CDR3 nucleotides are TGTGCCAGCAGCGTGACTGGTTACAATGAGCAGTTCTTC. The chain carries TRBV9 and TRBJ2-1; D is undetermined. Germline CDR1 is SGDLS and CDR2 is YYNGEE. Trimming removed 2 bases at V and 4 bases at J, with 7 bases between. This CDR3 has 13 amino acids.

The gene calls are TRBV4-3 and TRBJ1-1; D remains unclear. CDR1 is LGHNA, CDR2 YSLEER, per germline. V lost 0 bases to trimming and J lost 7 bases, with 15 bases between them. The CDR3 is 15 amino acids. The CDR3 coding sequence is TGCGCCAGCAGCCAAGATGTTGGGTGGTCAGGTGAAGCTTTCTTT. As protein: CASSQDVGWSGEAFF.

The chain carries TRBV14 and TRBJ2-5; 9 nucleotides line up with TRBD1. Trimming cost V 0 bases and J 5 bases; bases outside gene matches: 13. CDR3 length: 18 residues. Germline CDR1 and CDR2: SGHDN and FVKESK. In nucleotides, the CDR3 is TGTGCCAGCAGCCAAGACCCCTTCCACAGGGGGCGGTGGGAGACCCAGTACTTC. It translates to CASSQDPFHRGRWETQYF.

V is TRBV9 and J is TRBJ2-7; D call uncertain. The CDR3 is 14 amino acids. CDR1 and CDR2 (germline): SGDLS, YYNGEE. V gave up 4 bases and J gave up 2 bases, with 13 bases separating them. The CDR3 DNA follows: TGTGCCAGCAGCACCTTAGTAACGCCCTACGAGCAGTACTTC. It encodes CASSTLVTPYEQYF.

The chain has TRBV4-1 and TRBJ1-1; no clear D gene. Germline assignment: CDR1 MGHRA and CDR2 YSYEKL. The V gene lost 0 bases and the J gene lost 6 bases, with 14 bases spanning the gap. The CDR3 is made up of 15 amino acids. CDR3 nucleotide sequence: TGCGCCAGCAGCCAAGATTCGCGGGAGTTGGCTGAAGCTTTCTTT. Translated, it gives CASSQDSRELAEAFF.

This clone was counted between two and nine times. The gene calls are TRBV13 and TRBJ1-3, with D possibly TRBD1 on 6 matching bases. Trimming took off 6 bases at V and 0 bases at J, with 18 bases between the two ends. The CDR3 covers 17 residues. Germline V lookup: CDR1 PRHDT, CDR2 FYEKMQ (reference sequence). The CDR3 nucleotides read TGTGCCAGCAGTGTTTTTGGGGGGGCATACTCTGGAAACACCATATATTTT. Its translation is CASSVFGGAYSGNTIYF.

This chain connects TRBV30 to TRBJ2-1; D is undetermined. This CDR3 contains 15 residues. Germline V lookup: CDR1 GTSNPN, CDR2 SVGIG (reference sequence). The V end lost 4 bases, the J end lost 2 bases, and 15 bases lay between the germline ends. CDR3 in DNA: TGTGCCTGGACTGGTCTGAGCCCCGCCTACAATGAGCAGTTCTTC. Translating it yields CAWTGLSPAYNEQFF.

This sequence joins TRBV7-9 and TRBJ1-1; 9 nucleotides align to TRBD1. This CDR3 has 16 amino acids. CDR1 and CDR2 (germline): SEHNR, FQNEAQ (reference sequence). J lost 4 bases, V lost 5 bases, and 11 bases had no gene match. CDR3 sequence reads: CASSPPGTGLSTEAFF. In DNA form, the CDR3 reads TGTGCCAGCAGCCCGCCCGGGACAGGGTTGAGCACTGAAGCTTTCTTT.

The chain recombines TRBV5-6 with TRBJ1-6; D not resolved. Germline CDR1 SGHDT, CDR2 YYEEEE. The CDR3 sequence is 13 residues long. V was clipped by 0 bases and J by 10 bases, with 8 bases between them. CDR3 region: CASSLGGESPLHF. CDR3 coding DNA: TGTGCCAGCAGCTTGGGCGGGGAATCACCCCTCCACTTT.

The chain uses TRBV9 and TRBJ2-3, with a possible D match to TRBD2 (5 bases). Trimming pared 6 bases from V and 2 bases from J, leaving 10 bases between. Germline assignment: CDR1 SGDLS and CDR2 YYNGEE. The CDR3 has 13 amino acids. The CDR3 here is CASKAEDTDTQYF. CDR3 DNA: TGTGCCAGCAAAGCGGAAGACACAGATACGCAGTATTTT.

The V and J genes are TRBV9 and TRBJ1-2, with D uncertain. CDR3 size: 14 residues. Germline V gene lookup returns CDR1 SGDLS and CDR2 YYNGEE. Trimming took 1 base from V and 4 from J, leaving 11 bases between them. As DNA, the CDR3 is TGTGCCAGCAGCGTATTGGATACTAGCTATGGCTACACCTTC. Translating it yields CASSVLDTSYGYTF. Using reference TRBV9 and TRBJ1-2 for the parts outside the CDR3, the full variable domain is DSGVTQTPKHLITATGQRVTLRCSPRSGDLSVYWYQQSLDQGLQFLIQYYNGEERAKGNILERFSAQQFPDLHSELNLSSLELGDSALYFCASSVLDTSYGYTFGSGTRLTVV.

The J gene is TRBJ2-7, the V gene TRBV20-1, with D unresolved. Germline V gene data show CDR1 as DFQATT and CDR2 as SNEGSKA (reference sequence). The ends were cut back, 3 bases at V and 0 bases at J, with 6 bases in the middle. This CDR3 is 12 amino acids long. The CDR3 region is CSASINSYEQYF. In DNA, the CDR3 is TGCAGTGCTAGTATCAACTCCTACGAGCAGTACTTC.

As DNA, the CDR3 is TGTGCCAGCAGCGAGGCTAGCGGGAGGGCCTACGAGCAGTACTTC. This translates into CASSEASGRAYEQYF. The rearrangement uses TRBV9 and TRBJ2-7, with 12 bases lining up with TRBD2. CDR3 length: 15 amino acids. CDR1 and CDR2 from the germline V gene are SGDLS and YYNGEE. The V gene end was trimmed by 3 bases and the J gene end by 2 bases; junction bases not matched to a gene: 3.

The V gene is TRBV10-3, the J gene TRBJ2-3, with D maybe TRBD1 (6 bases). Germline CDR1 ENHRY, CDR2 SYGVKD. V was pared by 4 bases and J by 0 bases, with 17 bases between. The CDR3 has 17 amino acids. The CDR3 protein is CAISGRTGTSSTDTQYF. The DNA for the CDR3 is TGTGCCATCAGTGGGCGAACCGGGACATCTAGCACAGATACGCAGTATTTT.

The rearrangement uses TRBV5-6 and TRBJ2-7, with 12 bases fitting TRBD2. This CDR3 region has 17 residues. Trimming removed 0 bases from V and 9 bases from J; junction bases left unmatched: 13. Germline assignment: CDR1 SGHDT and CDR2 YYEEEE. The CDR3 DNA reads as TGTGCCAGCAGCTTGGCGGGCGGTGGACTAGCGGGATCAGGGCAGTACTTC. Protein sequence: CASSLAGGGLAGSGQYF.

J is TRBJ1-1 and V is TRBV28; D gene uncertain. In germline, CDR1 is MDHEN, CDR2 SYDVKM. The V gene lost 10 bases and the J gene lost 0 bases, with 3 bases spanning the gap. There are 10 residues in the CDR3. For the CDR3, the DNA is TGTGCCACCTTGAACACTGAAGCTTTCTTT. Its protein product is CATLNTEAFF.

This clone was observed a handful of times. In DNA form, the CDR3 reads TGTGCCAGCAGCTTAGGTGGCGGCTACACTGAAGCTTTCTTT. Encoded protein: CASSLGGGYTEAFF. The chain recombines TRBV13 with TRBJ1-1; D gene unclear. V was cut by 0 bases and J by 3 bases, with 8 bases left in between. Germline V CDR1 and CDR2: PRHDT, FYEKMQ (reference sequence). This CDR3 has 14 residues.